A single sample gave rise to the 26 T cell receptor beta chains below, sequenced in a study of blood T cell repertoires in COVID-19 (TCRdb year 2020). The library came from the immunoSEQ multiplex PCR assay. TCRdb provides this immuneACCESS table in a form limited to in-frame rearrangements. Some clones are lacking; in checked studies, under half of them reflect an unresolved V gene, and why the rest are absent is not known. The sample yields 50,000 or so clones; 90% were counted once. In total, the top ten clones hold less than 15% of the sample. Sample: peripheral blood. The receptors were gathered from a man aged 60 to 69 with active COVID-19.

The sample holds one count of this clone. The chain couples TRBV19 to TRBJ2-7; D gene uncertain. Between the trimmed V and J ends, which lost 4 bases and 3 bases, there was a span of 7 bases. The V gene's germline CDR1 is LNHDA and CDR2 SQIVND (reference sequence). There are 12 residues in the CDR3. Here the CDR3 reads CASSSRGYEQYF. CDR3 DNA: TGTGCCAGTAGTAGTCGCGGCTACGAGCAGTACTTC.

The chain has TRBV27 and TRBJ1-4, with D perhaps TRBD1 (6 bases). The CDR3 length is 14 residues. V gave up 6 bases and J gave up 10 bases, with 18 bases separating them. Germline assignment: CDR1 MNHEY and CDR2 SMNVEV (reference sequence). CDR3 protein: CASSPGGGRGKLFF. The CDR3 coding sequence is TGTGCCAGCAGCCCCGGGGGGGGGCGAGGAAAACTGTTTTTT.

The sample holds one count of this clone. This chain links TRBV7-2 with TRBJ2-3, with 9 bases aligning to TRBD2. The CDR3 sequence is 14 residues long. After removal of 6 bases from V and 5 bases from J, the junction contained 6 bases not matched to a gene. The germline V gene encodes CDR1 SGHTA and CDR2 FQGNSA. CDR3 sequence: CASSAGGARDTQYF. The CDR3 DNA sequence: TGTGCCAGCAGTGCGGGAGGGGCTAGAGATACGCAGTATTTT.

DNA of the CDR3: TGTGCCAGCAGTGAGGGGCGCCGAAACACCATATATTTT. This gives the protein CASSEGRRNTIYF. This sequence joins TRBV25-1 and TRBJ1-3, with a possible D match to TRBD1 (5 bases). The V gene's germline CDR1 is MGHDK and CDR2 SYGVNS. Trimming removed 3 bases at V and 5 bases at J, with 8 bases between. The CDR3 length is 13 residues.

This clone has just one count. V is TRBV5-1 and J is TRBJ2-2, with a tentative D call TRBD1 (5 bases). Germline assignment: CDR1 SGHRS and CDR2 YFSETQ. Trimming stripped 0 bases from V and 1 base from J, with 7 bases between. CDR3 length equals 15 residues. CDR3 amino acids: CASSLGQGNTGELFF. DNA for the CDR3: TGCGCCAGCAGCTTGGGGCAGGGGAACACCGGGGAGCTGTTTTTT.

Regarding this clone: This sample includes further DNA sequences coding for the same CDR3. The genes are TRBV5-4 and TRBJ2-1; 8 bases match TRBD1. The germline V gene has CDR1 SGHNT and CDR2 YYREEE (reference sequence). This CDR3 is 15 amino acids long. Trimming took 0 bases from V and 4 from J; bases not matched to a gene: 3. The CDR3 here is CASSLGTGRYNEQFF. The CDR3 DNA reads TGTGCCAGCAGCTTGGGGACAGGGAGATACAATGAGCAGTTCTTC.

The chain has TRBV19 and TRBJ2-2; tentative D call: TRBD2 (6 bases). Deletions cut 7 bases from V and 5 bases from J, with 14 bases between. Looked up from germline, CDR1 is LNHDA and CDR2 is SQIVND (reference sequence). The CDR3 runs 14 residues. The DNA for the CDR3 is TGTGCCAGTACTAGGCTAGCGAGAACCGGGGAGCTGTTTTTT. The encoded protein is CASTRLARTGELFF.

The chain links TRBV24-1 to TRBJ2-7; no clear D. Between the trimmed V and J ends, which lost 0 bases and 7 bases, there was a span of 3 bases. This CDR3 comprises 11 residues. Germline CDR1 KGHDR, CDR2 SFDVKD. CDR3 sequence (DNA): TGTGCCACCAGTGATTTGCAGGAGCAGTACTTC. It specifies CATSDLQEQYF.

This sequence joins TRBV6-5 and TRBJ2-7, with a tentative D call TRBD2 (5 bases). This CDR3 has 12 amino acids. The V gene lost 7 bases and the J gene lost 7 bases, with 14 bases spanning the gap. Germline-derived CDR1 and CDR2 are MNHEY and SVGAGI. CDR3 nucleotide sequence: TGTGCCAGCACGGGAAGCATGCGAGAGCAGTACTTC. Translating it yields CASTGSMREQYF.

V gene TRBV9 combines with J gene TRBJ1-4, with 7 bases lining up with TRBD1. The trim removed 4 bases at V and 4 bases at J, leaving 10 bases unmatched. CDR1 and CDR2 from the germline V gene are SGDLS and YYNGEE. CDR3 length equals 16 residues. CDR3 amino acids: CASSPRSDRRNEKLFF. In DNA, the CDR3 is TGTGCCAGCAGCCCGCGTTCGGACAGGCGTAATGAAAAACTGTTTTTT.

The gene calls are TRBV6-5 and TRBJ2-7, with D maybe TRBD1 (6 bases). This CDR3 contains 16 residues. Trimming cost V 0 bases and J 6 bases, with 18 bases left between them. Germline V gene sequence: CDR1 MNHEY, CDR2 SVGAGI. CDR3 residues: CASSYSPTGAVGEQYF. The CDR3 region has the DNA TGTGCCAGCAGTTACTCACCGACAGGCGCCGTTGGCGAGCAGTACTTC.

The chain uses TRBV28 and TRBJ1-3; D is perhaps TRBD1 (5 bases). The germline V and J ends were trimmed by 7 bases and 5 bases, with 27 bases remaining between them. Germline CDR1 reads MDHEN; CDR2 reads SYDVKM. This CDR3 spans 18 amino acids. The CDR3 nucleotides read TGTGCCAGCACCCCAGGGAAAGGGGTCCCCTTAGCTCGAAACACCATATATTTT. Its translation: CASTPGKGVPLARNTIYF. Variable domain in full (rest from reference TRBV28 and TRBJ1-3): DVKVTQSSRYLVKRTGEKVFLECVQDMDHENMFWYRQDPGLGLRLIYFSYDVKMKEKGDIPEGYSVSREKKERFSLILESASTNQTSMYLCASTPGKGVPLARNTIYFGEGSWLTVV.

CDR3 amino acids: CATDRPGTGELFF. As DNA, the CDR3 is TGTGCCACCGACCGACCGGGAACCGGGGAGCTGTTTTTT. The V call is TRBV24-1, the J call TRBJ2-2; TRBD2 is a possible D gene (5 bases). There are 13 residues in the CDR3. CDR1 and CDR2 (germline): KGHDR, SFDVKD. V gave up 9 bases and J gave up 5 bases, with 12 bases separating them.

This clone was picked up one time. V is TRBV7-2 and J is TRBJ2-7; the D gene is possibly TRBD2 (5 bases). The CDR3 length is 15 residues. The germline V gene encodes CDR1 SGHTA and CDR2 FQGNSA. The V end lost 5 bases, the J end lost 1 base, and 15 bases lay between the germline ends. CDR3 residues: CASSPRAGNSYEQYF. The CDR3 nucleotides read TGTGCCAGCAGCCCGAGGGCGGGCAATTCCTACGAGCAGTACTTC. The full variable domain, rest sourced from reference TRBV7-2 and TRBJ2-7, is GAGVSQSPSNKVTEKGKDVELRCDPISGHTALYWYRQSLGQGLEFLIYFQGNSAPDKSGLPSDRFSAERTGGSVSTLTIQRTQQEDSAVYLCASSPRAGNSYEQYFGPGTRLTVT.

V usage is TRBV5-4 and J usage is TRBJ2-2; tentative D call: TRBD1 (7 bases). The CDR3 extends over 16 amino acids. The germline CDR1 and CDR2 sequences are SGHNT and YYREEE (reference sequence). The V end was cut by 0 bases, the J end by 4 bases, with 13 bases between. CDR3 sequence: CASSLAAGGSTGELFF. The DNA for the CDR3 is TGTGCCAGCAGCTTGGCCGCAGGGGGGAGCACCGGGGAGCTGTTTTTT. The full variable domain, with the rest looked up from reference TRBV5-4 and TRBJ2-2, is ETGVTQSPTHLIKTRGQQVTLRCSSQSGHNTVSWYQQALGQGPQFIFQYYREEENGRGNFPPRFSGLQFPNYSSELNVNALELDDSALYLCASSLAAGGSTGELFFGEGSRLTVL.

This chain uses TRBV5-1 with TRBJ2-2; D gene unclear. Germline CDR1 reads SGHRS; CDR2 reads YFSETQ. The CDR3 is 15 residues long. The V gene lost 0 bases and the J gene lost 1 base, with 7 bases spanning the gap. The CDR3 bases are TGCGCCAGCAGCTTGGACAGTGAGAACACCGGGGAGCTGTTTTTT. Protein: CASSLDSENTGELFF.

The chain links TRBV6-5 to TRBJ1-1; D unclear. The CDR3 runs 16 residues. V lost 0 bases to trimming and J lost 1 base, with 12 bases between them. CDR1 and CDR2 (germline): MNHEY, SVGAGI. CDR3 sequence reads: CASSYSRLGRNTEAFF. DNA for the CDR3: TGTGCCAGCAGTTACTCGAGGTTGGGGAGGAACACTGAAGCTTTCTTT.

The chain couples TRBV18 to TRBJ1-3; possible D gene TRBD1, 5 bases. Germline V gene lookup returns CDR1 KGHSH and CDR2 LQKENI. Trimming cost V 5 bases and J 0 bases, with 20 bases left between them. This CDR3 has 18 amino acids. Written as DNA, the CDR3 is TGTGCCAGCTCAACACGCCAGGGCATCATGAACTCTGGAAACACCATATATTTT. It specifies CASSTRQGIMNSGNTIYF.

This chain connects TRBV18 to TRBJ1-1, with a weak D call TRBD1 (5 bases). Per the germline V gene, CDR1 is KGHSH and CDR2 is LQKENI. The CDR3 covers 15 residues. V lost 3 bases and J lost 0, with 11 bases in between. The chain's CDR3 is CASSPMTVMNTEAFF. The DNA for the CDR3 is TGTGCCAGCTCACCTATGACAGTCATGAACACTGAAGCTTTCTTT.

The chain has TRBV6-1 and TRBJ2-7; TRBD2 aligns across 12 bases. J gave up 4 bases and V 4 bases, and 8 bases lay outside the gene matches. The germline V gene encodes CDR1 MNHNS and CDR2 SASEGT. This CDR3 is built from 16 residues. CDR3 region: CASSVTRLAGVYEQYF. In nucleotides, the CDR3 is TGTGCCAGCAGTGTAACGCGACTAGCGGGGGTGTACGAGCAGTACTTC.

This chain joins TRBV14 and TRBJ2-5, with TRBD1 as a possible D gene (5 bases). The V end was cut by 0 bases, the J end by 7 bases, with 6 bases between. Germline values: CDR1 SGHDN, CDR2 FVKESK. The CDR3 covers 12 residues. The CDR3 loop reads CASSQDRVTQYF. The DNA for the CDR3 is TGTGCCAGCAGCCAAGACAGGGTGACCCAGTACTTC. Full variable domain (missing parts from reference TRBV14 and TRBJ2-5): EAGVTQFPSHSVIEKGQTVTLRCDPISGHDNLYWYRRVMGKEIKFLLHFVKESKQDESGMPNNRFLAERTGGTYSTLKVQPAELEDSGVYFCASSQDRVTQYFGPGTRLLVL.

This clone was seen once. The CDR3 sequence is CASSEFVGQSNQPQHF. CDR3 DNA: TGTGCCAGCAGTGAATTCGTCGGACAGAGCAATCAGCCCCAGCATTTT. J is TRBJ1-5 and V is TRBV6-1; weak D call: TRBD1 (6 bases). Trimming took off 2 bases at V and 1 base at J, with 12 bases between the two ends. CDR1 and CDR2 (germline): MNHNS, SASEGT. There are 16 residues in the CDR3.

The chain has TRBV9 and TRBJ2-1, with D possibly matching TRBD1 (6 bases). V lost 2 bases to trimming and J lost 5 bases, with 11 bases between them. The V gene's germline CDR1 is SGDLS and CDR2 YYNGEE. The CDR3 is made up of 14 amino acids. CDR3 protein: CASSVVGANNEQFF. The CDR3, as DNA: TGTGCCAGCAGCGTCGTGGGGGCCAACAATGAGCAGTTCTTC.

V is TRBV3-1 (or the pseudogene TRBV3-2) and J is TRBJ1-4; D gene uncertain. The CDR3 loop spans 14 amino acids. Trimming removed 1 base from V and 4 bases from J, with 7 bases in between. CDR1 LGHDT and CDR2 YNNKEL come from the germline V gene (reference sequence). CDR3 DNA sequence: TGTGCCAGCAGCCAAGTCCTAGGTAATGAAAAACTGTTTTTT. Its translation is CASSQVLGNEKLFF.

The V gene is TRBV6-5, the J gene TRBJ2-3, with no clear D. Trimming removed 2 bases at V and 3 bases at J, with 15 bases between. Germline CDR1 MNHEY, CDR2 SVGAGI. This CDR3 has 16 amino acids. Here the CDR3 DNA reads TGTGCCAGCAGTTACGTCCGTTTCTCTGTTACAGATACGCAGTATTTT. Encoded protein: CASSYVRFSVTDTQYF.

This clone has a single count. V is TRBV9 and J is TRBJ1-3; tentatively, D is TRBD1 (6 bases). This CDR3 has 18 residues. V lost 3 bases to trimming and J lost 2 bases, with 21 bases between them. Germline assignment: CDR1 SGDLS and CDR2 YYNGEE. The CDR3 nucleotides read TGTGCCAGCAGCGCCTCCGGGACACCGCTTCATGCTGGAAACACCATATATTTT. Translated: CASSASGTPLHAGNTIYF.